These 23 T cell receptor beta chains came from one sample sequenced in a study of response to subunit inactivated influenza vaccine. MiXCR was run by TCRdb on the RT-PCR reads, yielding one entry per CDR3 protein. Here the sample spans approximately 520,000 distinct CDR3 sequences, about 25% being singletons. The starting material was CD4+ T cells sorted from PBMCs, obtained roughly 5 days after vaccination. These receptors all stem from a man aged 45-60 years who received an inactivated influenza vaccine.

The chain carries TRBV18 and TRBJ2-3; D possibly uses TRBD1 or TRBD2 (5 bases each). Per germline, CDR1 KGHSH and CDR2 LQKENI. V was cut by 6 bases and J by 1 base, with 14 bases left in between. The CDR3 extends over 15 amino acids. CDR3 coding DNA: TGTGCCAGCTCTCCCCCAGGGAGAGGCACAGATACGCAGTATTTT. Residues: CASSPPGRGTDTQYF.

Only a few counts were recorded for this clonotype. The chain joins TRBV11-2 to TRBJ2-3; 9 bases are shared with TRBD1. There are 15 residues in the CDR3. Trimming cost V 5 bases and J 4 bases; bases outside gene matches: 7. In germline, CDR1 is SGHAT, CDR2 FQNNGV. The CDR3: CASSLTGGDSDTQYF. The DNA for the CDR3 is TGTGCCAGCAGCCTGACAGGGGGTGATTCAGATACGCAGTATTTT.

This clonotype was found a few times. V usage is TRBV3-1 and J usage is TRBJ1-5; weak D call: TRBD1 (6 bases). This CDR3 has 15 residues. The germline CDR1 and CDR2 sequences are LGHDT and YNNKEL (reference sequence). With 2 bases removed from V and 6 bases from J, the gap between germline ends came to 14 bases. In DNA form, the CDR3 reads TGTGCCAGCAGCCAATTTACAGGGTCGGGTCAGCCCCAGCATTTT. This translates into CASSQFTGSGQPQHF.

The chain combines TRBV11-2 with TRBJ1-2, with 8 nucleotides matching TRBD1. Trimming cost V 5 bases and J 3 bases; bases outside gene matches: 5. Germline lookup yields CDR1 SGHAT and CDR2 FQNNGV. This CDR3 contains 14 residues. The DNA of the CDR3 is TGTGCCAGCAGCCGCGGACAGGGACACTATGGCTACACCTTC. This encodes CASSRGQGHYGYTF. The complete variable domain, with remaining parts taken from reference TRBV11-2 and TRBJ1-2, reads EAGVAQSPRYKIIEKRQSVAFWCNPISGHATLYWYQQILGQGPKLLIQFQNNGVVDDSQLPKDRFSAERLKGVDSTLKIQPAKLEDSAVYLCASSRGQGHYGYTFGSGTRLTVV.

The rearrangement uses TRBV24-1 and TRBJ2-7; D might be TRBD2 (6 bases). The CDR3 is 12 amino acids. Germline V gives CDR1 KGHDR, CDR2 SFDVKD. Trimming cost V 9 bases and J 4 bases, with 12 bases left between them. The CDR3 region has the DNA TGTGCCACCGGAGGGACCTCTTACGAGCAGTACTTC. Its protein is CATGGTSYEQYF.

The chain uses TRBV5-1 and TRBJ2-3, with D perhaps matching TRBD1 (5 bases). Trimming cost V 1 base and J 3 bases, with 12 bases left between them. The CDR3 sequence is 15 residues long. In germline, CDR1 is SGHRS, CDR2 YFSETQ. The DNA for the CDR3 is TGCGCCAGCAGCTTGAGGTGGGGCGGAACAGATACGCAGTATTTT. This codes for CASSLRWGGTDTQYF.

The chain recombines TRBV4-3 with TRBJ2-1, with D perhaps TRBD2 (5 bases). From germline, CDR1 is LGHNA and CDR2 YSLEER. V was trimmed by 0 bases and J by 13 bases, leaving 13 bases between them. The CDR3 length is 13 residues. The CDR3 DNA reads as TGCGCCAGCAGCCAAGATCTCCAGCGGCCCCAGTTCTTC. Translating it yields CASSQDLQRPQFF.

This clonotype came up many times. The V and J genes are TRBV6-2 or TRBV6-3 and TRBJ1-2; no clear D. V was pared by 0 bases and J by 5 bases, with 4 bases between. The CDR3 consists of 12 residues. CDR1 is MNHEY, CDR2 SVGEGT, per germline. The CDR3: CASSYSGYGYTF. CDR3 nucleotides: TGTGCCAGCAGTTACTCTGGATATGGCTACACCTTC.

The genes are TRBV10-3 and TRBJ2-5; D call uncertain. V was pared by 4 bases and J by 5 bases, with 8 bases between. This CDR3 contains 12 residues. Germline CDR1 and CDR2: ENHRY and SYGVKD. The CDR3 here is CAISVTQETQYF. The DNA for the CDR3 is TGTGCCATCAGTGTCACTCAGGAGACCCAGTACTTC.

The chain couples TRBV6-5 to TRBJ2-2, with a possible D match to TRBD2 (6 bases). CDR3 length: 18 amino acids. Germline CDR1 is MNHEY and CDR2 is SVGAGI. Trimming shortened V by 3 bases and J by 4 bases, and 21 bases separated the two germline ends. This CDR3 is CASSYGIGRGTGTGELFF. The CDR3 DNA reads as TGTGCCAGCAGTTATGGTATCGGCCGCGGGACGGGCACCGGGGAGCTGTTTTTT.

On this clonotype: The CDR3 carries no conserved terminal phenylalanine or tryptophan, so it likely arises from a read error. The chain joins TRBV28 to TRBJ2-7; either TRBD1 or TRBD2 may supply D (5 bases each). The V and J ends lost 3 bases and 0 bases respectively, with 15 bases between them. Germline assignment: CDR1 MDHEN and CDR2 SYDVKM. The CDR3 runs 16 residues. The CDR3 DNA sequence: TGTGCCAGCAGTTTGGGGACGGGCTTCAGCTCCTACGAGCAGTACTCC. Encoded protein: CASSLGTGFSSYEQYS.

The chain is built from TRBV6-2 or TRBV6-3 and TRBJ1-1; D is ambiguous. The CDR3 runs 15 residues. The V and J ends lost 5 bases and 2 bases respectively, with 15 bases between them. The V gene's germline CDR1 is MNHEY and CDR2 SVGEGT. The DNA of the CDR3 is TGTGCCAGCAGTAAGTCAACGGGCAGAAACACTGAAGCTTTCTTT. It specifies CASSKSTGRNTEAFF.

This clonotype was detected a few times. The genes are TRBV20-1 and TRBJ1-5, with TRBD1 as a possible D gene (6 bases). Per the germline V gene, CDR1 is DFQATT and CDR2 is SNEGSKA (reference sequence). V lost 6 bases and J 4 bases, leaving 16 bases between the germline ends. The CDR3 extends over 14 amino acids. CDR3 residues: CSASGTYANQPQHF. In nucleotides, the CDR3 is TGCAGTGCCTCCGGGACATACGCAAATCAGCCCCAGCATTTT.

This clonotype showed up just a few times. The CDR3 DNA is TGTGCCAGCAGCCAAGATTTGGCTAGCCGAGAGACCCAGTACTTC. It encodes CASSQDLASRETQYF. V and J are TRBV4-2 and TRBJ2-5; the D gene is possibly TRBD2 (5 bases). Germline values: CDR1 LGHNA, CDR2 YNFKEQ. V lost 0 bases and J lost 4, with 12 bases in between. The CDR3 sequence is 15 residues long.

This clonotype turned up a few times. CDR3 nucleotide sequence: TGTGCCAGCTCACGAGACAGGGGGCGTAACACCGGGGAGCTGTTTTTT. Protein: CASSRDRGRNTGELFF. The chain combines TRBV18 with TRBJ2-2; 10 positions match TRBD1. The V segment lost 4 bases and the J segment 2 bases; nucleotides outside the gene matches: 4. The CDR3 contains 16 residues. Germline V gene data show CDR1 as KGHSH and CDR2 as LQKENI.

The sample holds many counts of this clonotype. This sequence joins TRBV7-8 and TRBJ1-1; tentative D call: TRBD1 (5 bases). CDR1 SGHVS and CDR2 FQNEAQ come from the germline V gene. Trimming took off 1 base at V and 1 base at J, with 10 bases between the two ends. The CDR3 contains 15 residues. The CDR3 bases are TGTGCCAGCAGCTTAGTAACAGGAGGGAACACTGAAGCTTTCTTT. Amino acids: CASSLVTGGNTEAFF.

In its sample, this clonotype was seen a few times. The chain recombines TRBV12-3 or TRBV12-4 with TRBJ2-1; D is ambiguous. The CDR3 runs 14 residues. V dropped 2 bases and J dropped 4 bases, with 9 bases sitting between them. This chain's CDR3 is CASSLRQAYNEQFF. The CDR3 coding sequence is TGTGCCAGCAGTTTACGGCAGGCATACAATGAGCAGTTCTTC.

This sequence joins TRBV5-6 and TRBJ1-5, with D unclear. Germline V gene data show CDR1 as SGHDT and CDR2 as YYEEEE. Trimming took off 0 bases at V and 1 base at J, with 11 bases between the two ends. The CDR3 consists of 16 residues. CDR3 in amino acids: CASSLALGASNQPQHF. CDR3 bases: TGTGCCAGCAGCTTGGCCCTGGGCGCAAGCAATCAGCCCCAGCATTTT.

This clonotype was counted only a few times. The rearrangement joins TRBV29-1 to TRBJ2-5; TRBD1 aligns across 7 bases. Trimming took 3 bases from V and 4 from J; bases not matched to a gene: 2. Germline loops: CDR1 SQVTM, CDR2 ANQGSEA. The CDR3 spans 12 residues. The CDR3 spells CSVDQGVETQYF. The DNA for the CDR3 is TGCAGCGTTGACCAGGGGGTAGAGACCCAGTACTTC.

This clonotype appeared many times. The chain combines TRBV7-2 with TRBJ2-7; 8 bases fit TRBD1. The germline V gene has CDR1 SGHTA and CDR2 FQGNSA. The trim removed 5 bases at V and 3 bases at J, leaving 6 bases unmatched. The CDR3 is 14 residues long. CDR3 amino acids: CASSQRTGNYEQYF. The CDR3 bases are TGTGCCAGCAGCCAACGGACAGGGAACTACGAGCAGTACTTC.

This clonotype was picked up many times. Here the CDR3 reads CASSLAGVADTQYF. CDR3 in DNA: TGTGCCAGCAGTTTAGCGGGAGTAGCAGATACGCAGTATTTT. The chain recombines TRBV28 with TRBJ2-3, with TRBD2 identical over 7 bases. The length of the CDR3 is 14 residues. CDR1 MDHEN and CDR2 SYDVKM come from the germline V gene. V lost 2 bases and J lost 4; bases outside the gene matches: 3.

This clonotype was detected ten times or more. The rearrangement links TRBV5-1 to TRBJ1-1; 7 nucleotides align to TRBD1. The CDR3 is 17 residues long. V shed 3 bases and J 1 base; nucleotides not matched to a gene: 12. Germline V CDR1 and CDR2: SGHRS, YFSETQ. CDR3 bases: TGCGCCAGCAGCTCGCACCTAACAGGGGTCCCGAACACTGAAGCTTTCTTT. It encodes CASSSHLTGVPNTEAFF. The full variable domain, with the rest looked up from reference TRBV5-1 and TRBJ1-1, is KAGVTQTPRYLIKTRGQQVTLSCSPISGHRSVSWYQQTPGQGLQFLFEYFSETQRNKGNFPGRFSGRQFSNSRSEMNVSTLELGDSALYLCASSSHLTGVPNTEAFFGQGTRLTVV.

The rearrangement links TRBV7-9 to TRBJ1-1; D is unresolved. Germline CDR1 and CDR2: SEHNR and FQNEAQ (reference sequence). Trimming took 4 bases from V and 7 from J, leaving 13 bases between them. The CDR3 spans 13 residues. For the CDR3, the DNA is TGTGCCAGCAGCTCCGGAGGCCCCCTTGAAGCTTTCTTT. This encodes CASSSGGPLEAFF.